This T cell receptor beta chain was found in a study of PD-L1 blockade in urothelial cancer. Study overall: Samples came from 3 weeks, at the second dose, and 6 weeks into treatment.

Germline lookup yields CDR1 SGHDT and CDR2 YYEEEE. V was cut by 5 bases and J by 8 bases, with 19 bases left in between. The CDR3 spans 14 residues. The templates were synthetic TCR analogs, and they were spiked into each PCR. Sequencing was performed with immunoSEQ multiplex PCR; in TCRdb, only in-frame clones are kept and a portion is missing. The sample records tens of thousands of clones, 81% being singletons. This sample's time point: pretreatment peripheral blood. The TCR originated in a man aged 65-85 years with urothelial cancer. The material was PBMCs, obtained around atezolizumab (anti-PD-L1) treatment. The V gene is TRBV5-6, the J gene TRBJ1-2, with D tentatively TRBD1 (5 bases). The CDR3, as DNA: TGTGCCAGCAGTTATGGGACTCCAGGAAGCGGCTACACCTTC. This gives the protein CASSYGTPGSGYTF.